This section outlines one TCR beta chain sequence together with its context. The sample belongs to a study of T cell changes during pregnancy in multiple sclerosis. Trimming took 5 bases from V and 0 from J, leaving 17 bases between them. The CDR3 is 16 amino acids. CDR1 and CDR2 from the germline V gene are SGHVS and FNYEAQ. The method was immunoSEQ multiplex PCR; TCRdb's version includes in-frame clones alone and lacks a portion of them. The table shows 90,000 to 130,000 clones, with about 90% occurring only once. V is TRBV7-6 and J is TRBJ2-7; TRBD2 is a possible D gene (6 bases). This specimen was peripheral blood, taken in the third trimester of pregnancy. The clonotype comes from a female donor with multiple sclerosis, enrolled in a pregnancy study. The CDR3, as DNA: TGTGCCAGCAGCCCCCTGGCGGGGACCGTCTCCTACGAGCAGTACTTC. This encodes CASSPLAGTVSYEQYF.